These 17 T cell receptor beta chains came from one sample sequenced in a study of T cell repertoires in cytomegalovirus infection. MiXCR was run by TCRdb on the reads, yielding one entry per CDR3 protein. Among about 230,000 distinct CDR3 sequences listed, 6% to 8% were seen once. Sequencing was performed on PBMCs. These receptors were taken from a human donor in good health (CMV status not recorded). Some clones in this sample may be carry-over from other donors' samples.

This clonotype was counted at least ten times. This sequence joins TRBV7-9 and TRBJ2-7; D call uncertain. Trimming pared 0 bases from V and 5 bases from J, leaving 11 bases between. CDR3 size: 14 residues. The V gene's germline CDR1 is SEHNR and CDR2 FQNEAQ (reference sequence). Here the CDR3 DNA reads TGTGCCAGCAGCTTAGCGGCCTTGGTGGACGAGCAGTACTTC. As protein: CASSLAALVDEQYF.

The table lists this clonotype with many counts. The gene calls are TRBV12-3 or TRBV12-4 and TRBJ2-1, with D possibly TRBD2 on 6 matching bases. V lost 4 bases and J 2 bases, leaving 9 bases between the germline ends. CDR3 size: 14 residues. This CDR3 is CASSYPGAYNEQFF. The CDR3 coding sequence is TGTGCCAGCAGTTACCCGGGGGCCTACAATGAGCAGTTCTTC.

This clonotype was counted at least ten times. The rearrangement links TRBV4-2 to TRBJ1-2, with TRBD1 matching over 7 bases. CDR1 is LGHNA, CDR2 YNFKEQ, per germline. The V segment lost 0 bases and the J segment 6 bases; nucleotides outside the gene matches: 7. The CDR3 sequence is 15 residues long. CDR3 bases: TGTGCCAGCAGCCAAGATTCCCACAGGGGAGATGGCTACACCTTC. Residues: CASSQDSHRGDGYTF.

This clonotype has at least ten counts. CDR3: CASTPQANEQYF. CDR3 DNA sequence: TGTGCCAGCACCCCCCAGGCGAACGAGCAGTACTTC. The rearrangement uses TRBV5-5 and TRBJ2-7, with D uncertain. Trimming shortened V by 6 bases and J by 5 bases, and 12 bases separated the two germline ends. There are 12 residues in the CDR3. The germline V gene has CDR1 SGHKS and CDR2 YYEKEE (reference sequence).

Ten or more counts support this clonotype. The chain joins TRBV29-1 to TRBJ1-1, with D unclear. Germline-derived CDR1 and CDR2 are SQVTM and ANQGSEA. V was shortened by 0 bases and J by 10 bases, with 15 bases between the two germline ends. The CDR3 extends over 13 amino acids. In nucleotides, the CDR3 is TGCAGCGTTGAAGATCCGGGCGGTAAAGGAGCTTTCTTT. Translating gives CSVEDPGGKGAFF.

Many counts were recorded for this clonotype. CDR3 sequence: CASSLTGVSSYEQYF. The CDR3 DNA reads as TGTGCCAGCAGTCTGACAGGCGTCAGCTCCTACGAGCAGTACTTC. The gene calls are TRBV12-3 or TRBV12-4 and TRBJ2-7; a weak D match, TRBD1 (6 bases). V was cut by 5 bases and J by 0 bases, with 14 bases left in between. The CDR3 contains 15 residues.

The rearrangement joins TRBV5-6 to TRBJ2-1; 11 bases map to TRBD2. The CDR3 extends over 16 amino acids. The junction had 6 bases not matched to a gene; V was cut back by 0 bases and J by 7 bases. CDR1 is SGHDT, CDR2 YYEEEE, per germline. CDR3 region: CASSLDSTSGANEQFF. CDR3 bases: TGTGCCAGCAGCTTGGATTCGACTAGCGGGGCGAATGAGCAGTTCTTC.

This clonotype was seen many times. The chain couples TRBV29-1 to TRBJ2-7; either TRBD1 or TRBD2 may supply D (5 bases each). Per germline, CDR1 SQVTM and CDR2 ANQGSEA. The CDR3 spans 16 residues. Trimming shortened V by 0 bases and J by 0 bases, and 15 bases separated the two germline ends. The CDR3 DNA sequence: TGCAGCGTTGAAGATCCCCGAGGGGTTAGCTCCTACGAGCAGTACTTC. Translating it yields CSVEDPRGVSSYEQYF.

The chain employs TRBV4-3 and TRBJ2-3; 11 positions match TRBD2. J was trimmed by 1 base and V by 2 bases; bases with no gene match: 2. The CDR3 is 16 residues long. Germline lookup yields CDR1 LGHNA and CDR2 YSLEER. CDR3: CASSQQLAGGTDTQYF. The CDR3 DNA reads TGCGCCAGCAGCCAACAACTAGCGGGGGGCACAGATACGCAGTATTTT.

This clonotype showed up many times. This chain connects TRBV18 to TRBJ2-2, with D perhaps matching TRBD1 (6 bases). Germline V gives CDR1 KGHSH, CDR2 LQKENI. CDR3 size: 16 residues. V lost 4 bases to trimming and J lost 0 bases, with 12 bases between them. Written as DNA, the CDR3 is TGTGCCAGCTCACGAGGACAGCTCGCGAACACCGGGGAGCTGTTTTTT. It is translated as CASSRGQLANTGELFF.

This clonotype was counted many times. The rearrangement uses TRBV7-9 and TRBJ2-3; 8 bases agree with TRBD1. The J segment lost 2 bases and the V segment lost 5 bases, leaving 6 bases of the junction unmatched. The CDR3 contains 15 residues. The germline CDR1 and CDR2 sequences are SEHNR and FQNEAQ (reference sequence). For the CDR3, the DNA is TGTGCCAGCAGCCGGGGACAGGACAACACAGATACGCAGTATTTT. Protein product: CASSRGQDNTDTQYF.

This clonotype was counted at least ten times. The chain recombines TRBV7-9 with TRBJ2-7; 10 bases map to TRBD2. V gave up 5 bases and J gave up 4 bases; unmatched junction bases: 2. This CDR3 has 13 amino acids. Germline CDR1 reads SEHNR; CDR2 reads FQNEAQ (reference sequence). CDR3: CASSVTSGYEQYF. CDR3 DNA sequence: TGTGCCAGCAGCGTGACTAGCGGGTACGAGCAGTACTTC.

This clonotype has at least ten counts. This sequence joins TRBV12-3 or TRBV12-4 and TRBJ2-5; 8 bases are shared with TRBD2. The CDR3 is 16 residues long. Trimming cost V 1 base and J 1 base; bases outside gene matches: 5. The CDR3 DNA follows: TGTGCCAGCAGTTTAGATGCGGGGGGATCCCAAGAGACCCAGTACTTC. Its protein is CASSLDAGGSQETQYF.

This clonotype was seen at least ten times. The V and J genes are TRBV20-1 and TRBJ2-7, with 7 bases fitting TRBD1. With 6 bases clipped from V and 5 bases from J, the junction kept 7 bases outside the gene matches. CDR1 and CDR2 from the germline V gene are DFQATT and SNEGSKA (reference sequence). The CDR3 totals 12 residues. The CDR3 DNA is TGCAGTGCCAAAAGACAGGGTGACGAGCAGTACTTC. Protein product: CSAKRQGDEQYF.

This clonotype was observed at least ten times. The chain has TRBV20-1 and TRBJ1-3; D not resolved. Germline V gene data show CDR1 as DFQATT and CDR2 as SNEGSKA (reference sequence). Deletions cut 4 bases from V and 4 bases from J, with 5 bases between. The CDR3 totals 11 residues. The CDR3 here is CSAKQGNTIYF. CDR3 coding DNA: TGCAGTGCTAAACAAGGAAACACCATATATTTT.

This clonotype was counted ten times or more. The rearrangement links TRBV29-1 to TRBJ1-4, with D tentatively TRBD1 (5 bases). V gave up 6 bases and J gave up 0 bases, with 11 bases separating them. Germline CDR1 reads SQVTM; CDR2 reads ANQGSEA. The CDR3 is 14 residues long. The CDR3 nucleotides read TGCAGCGTGTATGACAGTGCAACTAATGAAAAACTGTTTTTT. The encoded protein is CSVYDSATNEKLFF.

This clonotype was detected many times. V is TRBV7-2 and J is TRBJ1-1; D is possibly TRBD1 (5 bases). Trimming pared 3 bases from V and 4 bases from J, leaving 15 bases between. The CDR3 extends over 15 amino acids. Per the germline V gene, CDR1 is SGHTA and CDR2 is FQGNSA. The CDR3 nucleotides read TGTGCCAGCAGCTTTGGGACTTCTTGGGGCACTGAAGCTTTCTTT. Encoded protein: CASSFGTSWGTEAFF.